This paragraph reports one T cell receptor (beta chain). Its antigen is undetermined. The data stem from a study of T cell responses to AZD1222 COVID-19 vaccine. Notes on the study in general: Only a handful of AZD1222 recipients, six or seven in all, had baseline seropositivity. Repertoire sampling was restricted to post-peak T cell response timepoints. Distributed over spike, vaccine-associated CD4 TCRs predominated at 160-218 and 743-854.

In germline, CDR1 is ENHRY, CDR2 SYGVKD. J lost 7 bases, V lost 0 bases, and 10 bases had no gene match. The CDR3 has 17 amino acids. Profiled with immunoSEQ multiplex PCR; TCRdb holds only in-frame clones, not every one. This repertoire shows some 130,000 clones, more than 75% found once; its top ten account for around 20%. The sequence derives from an adult in good health. J is TRBJ2-1 and V is TRBV10-3; TRBD2 matches at 9 bases. The material was peripheral blood, obtained on day 0 of AZD1222 vaccination. CDR3 protein: CAISESLAGGPGNEQFF. The CDR3 DNA follows: TGTGCCATCAGTGAGTCGCTGGCGGGGGGGCCGGGAAATGAGCAGTTCTTC.